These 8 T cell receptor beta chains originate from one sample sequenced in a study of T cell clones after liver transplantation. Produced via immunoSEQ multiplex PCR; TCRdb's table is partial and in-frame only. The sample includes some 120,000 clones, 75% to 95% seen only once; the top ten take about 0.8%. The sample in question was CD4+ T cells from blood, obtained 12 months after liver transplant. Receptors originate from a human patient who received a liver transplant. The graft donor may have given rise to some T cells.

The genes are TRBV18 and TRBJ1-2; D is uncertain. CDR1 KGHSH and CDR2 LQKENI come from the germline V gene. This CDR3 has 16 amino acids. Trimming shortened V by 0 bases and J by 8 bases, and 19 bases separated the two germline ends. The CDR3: CASSPPNVGVIGGYTF. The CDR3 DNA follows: TGTGCCAGCTCACCACCTAACGTCGGAGTGATAGGCGGCTACACCTTC.

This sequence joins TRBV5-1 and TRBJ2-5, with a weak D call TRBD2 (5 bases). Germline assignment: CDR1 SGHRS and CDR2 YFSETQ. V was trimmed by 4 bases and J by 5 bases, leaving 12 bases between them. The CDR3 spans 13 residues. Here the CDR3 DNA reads TGCGCCAGCAGCCGAGAAGGAGGCGAGACCCAGTACTTC. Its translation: CASSREGGETQYF.

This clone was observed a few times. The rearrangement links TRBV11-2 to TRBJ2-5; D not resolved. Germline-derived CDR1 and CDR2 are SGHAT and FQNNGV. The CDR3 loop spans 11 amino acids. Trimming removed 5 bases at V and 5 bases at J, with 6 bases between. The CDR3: CASSPAETQYF. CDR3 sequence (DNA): TGTGCCAGCAGCCCGGCTGAGACCCAGTACTTC.

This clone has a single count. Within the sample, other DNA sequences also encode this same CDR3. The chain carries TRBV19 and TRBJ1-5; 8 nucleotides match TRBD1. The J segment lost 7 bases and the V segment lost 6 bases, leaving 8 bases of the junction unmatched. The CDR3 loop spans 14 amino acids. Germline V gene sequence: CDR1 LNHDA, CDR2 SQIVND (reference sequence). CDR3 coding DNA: TGTGCCAGTAGCCAAGGACAGGGCGGCCAGCCCCAGCATTTT. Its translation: CASSQGQGGQPQHF.

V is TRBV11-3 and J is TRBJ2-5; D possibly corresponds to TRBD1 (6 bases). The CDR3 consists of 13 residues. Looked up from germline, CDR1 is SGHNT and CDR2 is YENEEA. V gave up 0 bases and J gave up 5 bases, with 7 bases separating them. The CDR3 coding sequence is TGTGCCAGCAGCTTAGAGGGGGCTGAGACCCAGTACTTC. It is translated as CASSLEGAETQYF.

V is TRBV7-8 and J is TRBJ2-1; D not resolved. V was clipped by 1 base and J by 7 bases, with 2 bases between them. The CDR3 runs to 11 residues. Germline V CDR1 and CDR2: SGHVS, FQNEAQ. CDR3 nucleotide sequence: TGTGCCAGCAGCTTAGTAAATGAGCAGTTCTTC. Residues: CASSLVNEQFF.

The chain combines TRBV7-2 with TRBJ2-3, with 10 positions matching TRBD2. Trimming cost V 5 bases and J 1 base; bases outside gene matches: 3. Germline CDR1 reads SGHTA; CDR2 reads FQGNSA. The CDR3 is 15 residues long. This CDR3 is CASSRGTSGTDTQYF. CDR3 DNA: TGTGCCAGCAGCCGCGGGACTAGCGGCACAGATACGCAGTATTTT.

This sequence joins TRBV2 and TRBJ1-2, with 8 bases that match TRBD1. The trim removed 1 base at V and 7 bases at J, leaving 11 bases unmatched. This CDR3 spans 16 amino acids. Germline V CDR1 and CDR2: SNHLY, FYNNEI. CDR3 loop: CASSEGFGQGSLGYTF. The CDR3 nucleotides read TGTGCCAGCAGTGAAGGCTTTGGACAGGGTAGTCTTGGCTACACCTTC.